A single T cell receptor (beta chain) is shown here with its context. Its specific antigen is unknown. Base quality data are lacking; no much larger clone is found one base away. Only healthy Caucasian donors were included. Three pairs of female monozygotic twins, all aged roughly 18 to 29 years, made up the twin cohort. Peripheral blood mononuclear cells were the source from which RNA for the TCR libraries was isolated. This sample was included in a study of identical twins listed by TCRdb under 2016. Concerning the study at large: To test whether fetal clonotypes persist, this study deep-sequenced TCR alpha and beta repertoires from monozygotic twins, from unrelated adults of various ages, and from cord blood. To rule out contamination, replicate twin experiments were performed at different times with different library preparation protocols.

Broad study findings and their caveats: Because the same donors could not be followed over many years, the conclusions relied on cross-sectional statistical analysis. Abundant cord blood beta clonotypes carried fewer insertions; young adult naive repertoires showed a weaker similar trend, while memory repertoires showed none. Excess twin sharing in beta out-of-frame sequences was weaker because fewer shared sequences lowered the signal-to-noise ratio. Invariant T cells such as MAIT and iNKT could partly confound zero-insertion analyses, although diverse VJ usage argued against such confounding for most clonotypes. Compared with coincidental sharing between unrelated individuals, out-of-frame TCR alpha sequences shared between twins showed an excess of sequences with low generation probability. Recombination models systematically underestimated out-of-frame TCR alpha sharing in monozygotic twins but agreed with sharing between unrelated individuals.

Based on the germline V gene, the CDR1 and CDR2 sequences are LGHNA and YNFKEQ. Trimming removed 1 base from V and 8 bases from J; the gene matches leave 1 base unexplained. Including the terminal cysteine and phenylalanine, the CDR3 comprises 12 residues. Solely the CDR3 DNA is kept, with 36 bases framed from the first base. Preparation of the library involved 5' RACE. Sequencing relied on an Illumina HiSeq 2000. Template switching added a universal primer binding site, and the final cDNA carried a unique molecular identifier that allowed TCR cDNA molecules to be counted accurately. Specific primers in the conserved constant-segment region were used to synthesize first-strand cDNA for the TCR alpha and beta chains. To control for contamination, every cDNA library was double barcoded, receiving both a SMART-Mk sample barcode and Illumina barcodes. Two successive PCR steps introduced TruSeq adapter sequences along with Illumina sample barcodes. The TCR alpha and beta cDNA libraries were sequenced on the Illumina HiSeq platform using custom primers. The authors processed their data as follows. Unique molecular identifiers were extracted from raw reads with MiGEC, and CDR3 positions were determined with MiXCR. Recombination models were inferred per individual with the repgenHMM and IGoR tools using an EM algorithm. Shared clonotype analysis was performed with the tcR package in R, normalizing sharing by the product of cloneset sizes. Out-of-frame nonproductive sequences were analyzed to study raw recombination free of thymic and clonal selection effects. Clones were called with MiXCR by TCRdb after fastp trimmed the public reads at Q25, and only in-frame beta chains were retained. Each entry merges the rows of one CDR3 protein and shows their most common DNA and genes. In this record, the V and J calls reflect TCRdb's handling and not the investigators' own analysis. The sample table holds fewer than 800,000 distinct CDR3 sequences, of which less than 9% were seen once. Of the sample, around 1.6% falls within the top ten clones.

This sample also appeared in a second study, on yellow fever vaccine responses in identical twins. Per the second study: The authors reported that the T cell response to vaccination in identical twins appeared partly convergent and partly personalized. In identical twins, the study followed T cell clones that responded to the vaccine with precision.

The receptor comes from a woman younger than 35 in good health. Sequencing used PBMCs. Recombination connected TRBV4-2 to TRBJ1-2; 7 central nucleotides agree with TRBD1. The CDR3 protein is CASSQADRGYTF. The nucleotide sequence is given as TGTGCCAGCAGCCAAGCGGACAGGGGCTACACCTTC.